These 19 T cell receptor beta chains were all obtained from the same sample, sequenced in a study of early T cells in non-severe SARS-CoV-2 infection (dated by TCRdb to the early 2020s). The library relied on 5' RACE. Sequencing relied on a NextSeq 500. TCRdb reworked the public reads: Q25 trimming with fastp, MiXCR clone assembly, productive beta chains retained. Rows with one shared CDR3 protein collapse into an entry with the most common genes and DNA. Recorded for this sample are around 80,000 distinct CDR3 sequences; approximately 12% of them occurred a single time. Of the sample, about 3% falls within the top ten clones. The sequenced sample consisted of whole blood. These TCRs come from an adult who was a healthcare worker with PCR-confirmed SARS-CoV-2 infection or an uninfected control (not recorded which).

The table lists this clonotype with many counts. The chain uses TRBV28 and TRBJ1-2, with D possibly being TRBD1 (6 bases). CDR3 length: 13 residues. V dropped 5 bases and J dropped 4 bases, with 11 bases sitting between them. The germline gives CDR1 MDHEN, CDR2 SYDVKM. The CDR3 DNA reads TGTGCCAGCAGTACCAGGGGTCCCTATGGCTACACCTTC. Amino acid sequence: CASSTRGPYGYTF.

The chain joins TRBV11-2 to TRBJ2-7, with D unresolved. CDR3 length: 12 residues. Germline CDR1 is SGHAT and CDR2 is FQNNGV. V was shortened by 5 bases and J by 9 bases, with 14 bases between the two germline ends. The DNA for the CDR3 is TGTGCCAGCAGCCCGGAAGGTTCCAGGCAGTACTTC. It translates to CASSPEGSRQYF.

This clonotype turned up a few times. This chain links TRBV29-1 with TRBJ2-3, with D perhaps matching TRBD2 (6 bases). The germline gives CDR1 SQVTM, CDR2 ANQGSEA. This CDR3 has 14 amino acids. The V and J ends lost 7 bases and 2 bases respectively, with 16 bases between them. In DNA form, the CDR3 reads TGCAGCGCAAAACCCGGGGGACTCACAGATACGCAGTATTTT. Translating it yields CSAKPGGLTDTQYF.

This clonotype was detected a few times. The chain joins TRBV29-1 to TRBJ2-7, with D perhaps TRBD1 or TRBD2 (6 bases each). V was shortened by 0 bases and J by 5 bases, with 14 bases between the two germline ends. Germline lookup yields CDR1 SQVTM and CDR2 ANQGSEA. This CDR3 spans 14 amino acids. The CDR3: CSVEDRIGGNEQYF. CDR3 bases: TGCAGCGTTGAAGATCGGATCGGGGGCAACGAGCAGTACTTC.

The chain couples TRBV12-3 or TRBV12-4 to TRBJ2-2; 11 bases match TRBD2. There are 18 residues in the CDR3. After removal of 5 bases from V and 2 bases from J, the junction contained 10 bases not matched to a gene. CDR3: CASSPPAGLAVNTGELFF. The DNA of the CDR3 is TGTGCCAGCAGTCCCCCAGCGGGACTAGCGGTAAACACCGGGGAGCTGTTTTTT.

This clonotype was found many times. J is TRBJ2-3 and V is TRBV2; 8 bases are shared with TRBD2. The germline V gene has CDR1 SNHLY and CDR2 FYNNEI. The CDR3 has 16 amino acids. J was trimmed by 0 bases and V by 11 bases; bases with no gene match: 13. Here the CDR3 reads CAGETAGATSTDTQYF. The CDR3 bases are TGTGCCGGGGAGACAGCGGGAGCTACTAGCACAGATACGCAGTATTTT. The full variable domain, its missing parts supplied by reference TRBV2 and TRBJ2-3, is EPEVTQTPSHQVTQMGQEVILRCVPISNHLYFYWYRQILGQKVEFLVSFYNNEISEKSEIFDDQFSVERPDGSNFTLKIRSTKLEDSAMYFCAGETAGATSTDTQYFGPGTRLTVL.

This clonotype was picked up many times. This chain uses TRBV18 with TRBJ1-1; no reliable D call. The CDR3 is made up of 13 amino acids. V was trimmed by 4 bases and J by 3 bases, leaving 9 bases between them. Looked up from germline, CDR1 is KGHSH and CDR2 is LQKENI. The CDR3: CASSLLDYTEAFF. DNA for the CDR3: TGTGCCAGCTCACTACTGGATTACACTGAAGCTTTCTTT.

J is TRBJ2-7 and V is TRBV5-8, with 8 bases that match TRBD1. The CDR3 consists of 13 residues. V shed 4 bases, J shed 3 bases, and the junction held 3 bases outside the gene matches. Germline values: CDR1 SGHTS, CDR2 YDEGEE. CDR3 in DNA: TGTGCCAGCAGCGGTGGACAGGGCTACGAGCAGTACTTC. This gives the protein CASSGGQGYEQYF.

This clonotype was found once. This chain joins TRBV30 and TRBJ2-6; TRBD1 or TRBD2 may be the D gene (5 bases each). CDR1 is GTSNPN and CDR2 is SVGIG in the germline V gene (reference sequence). CDR3 length equals 14 residues. The V end lost 8 bases, the J end lost 1 base, and 12 bases lay between the germline ends. The DNA of the CDR3 is TGTGCCAGGGACGGTTCGTCTGGGGCCAACGTCCTGACTTTC. It is translated as CARDGSSGANVLTF.

This clonotype has only a few counts. The chain employs TRBV29-1 and TRBJ2-3; 8 bases match TRBD2. The germline gives CDR1 SQVTM, CDR2 ANQGSEA. V lost 5 bases, J lost 4 bases, and 11 bases stayed unmatched. The CDR3 contains 15 residues. CDR3 loop: CSVWVAGHGADTQYF. In nucleotides, the CDR3 is TGCAGCGTTTGGGTAGCGGGACATGGGGCAGATACGCAGTATTTT.

This clonotype was recorded at least ten times. This chain connects TRBV5-1 to TRBJ1-4; 8 nucleotides line up with TRBD1. The V and J ends lost 0 bases and 10 bases, in that order; junction bases with no gene match: 8. The V gene's germline CDR1 is SGHRS and CDR2 YFSETQ. CDR3 size: 15 residues. The CDR3 DNA follows: TGCGCCAGCAGCTTGGAGCAGGGGGCGGGTTTAAAACTGTTTTTT. Residues: CASSLEQGAGLKLFF.

This clonotype was picked up a small number of times. The genes are TRBV7-2 and TRBJ1-1, with D maybe TRBD1 (6 bases). Looked up from germline, CDR1 is SGHTA and CDR2 is FQGNSA. This CDR3 region has 15 residues. V shed 3 bases and J shed 2 bases, with 13 bases lying between them. This chain's CDR3 is CASSFGGTKNTEAFF. CDR3 DNA sequence: TGTGCCAGCAGCTTCGGGGGGACAAAAAACACTGAAGCTTTCTTT.

A few counts support this clonotype. The V gene is TRBV12-2, the J gene TRBJ2-7; whether TRBD2, the table's D call, matches the DNA was not checked. TRBV12-2 is noted as a pseudogene. The CDR3 is made up of 13 amino acids. CDR3: CASRASLSYEQYF. The CDR3 DNA sequence: TGTGCAAGTCGCGCTAGCCTATCTTACGAGCAGTACTTC.

This clonotype was counted ten times or more. The gene calls are TRBV28 and TRBJ1-2; no clear D. Germline lookup yields CDR1 MDHEN and CDR2 SYDVKM. Trimming removed 5 bases from V and 4 bases from J, with 11 bases in between. This CDR3 spans 13 amino acids. CDR3: CASSPGGFYGYTF. Here the CDR3 DNA reads TGTGCCAGCAGTCCCGGAGGATTCTATGGCTACACCTTC.

The chain has TRBV20-1 and TRBJ2-7; either TRBD1 or TRBD2 may fit D (5 bases each). This CDR3 has 14 amino acids. The V gene lost 7 bases and the J gene lost 7 bases, with 23 bases spanning the gap. The germline V gene encodes CDR1 DFQATT and CDR2 SNEGSKA (reference sequence). This CDR3 is CSGVAGTPNIEQYF. CDR3 DNA: TGCAGTGGAGTTGCCGGGACCCCGAATATTGAGCAGTACTTC.

This chain links TRBV20-1 with TRBJ2-7; 13 nucleotides line up with TRBD2. V was pared by 2 bases and J by 4 bases, with 2 bases of the junction left unmatched. Germline CDR1 is DFQATT and CDR2 is SNEGSKA (reference sequence). This CDR3 has 14 residues. This chain's CDR3 is CSARRTSGRYEQYF. DNA for the CDR3: TGCAGTGCTAGACGGACTAGCGGGAGATACGAGCAGTACTTC.

This clonotype appeared many times. The chain has TRBV5-1 and TRBJ1-6, with a tentative D call TRBD1 (5 bases). The CDR3 totals 14 residues. Trimming took off 0 bases at V and 14 bases at J, with 15 bases between the two ends. Germline loops: CDR1 SGHRS, CDR2 YFSETQ. CDR3 sequence: CASSLASGQKSLHF. Here the CDR3 DNA reads TGCGCCAGCAGCTTGGCCAGCGGACAAAAATCCCTCCACTTT.

The V call is TRBV25-1, the J call TRBJ2-3; a possible D gene is TRBD1 (5 bases). V was trimmed by 4 bases and J by 2 bases, leaving 16 bases between them. The CDR3 runs 16 residues. Germline loops: CDR1 MGHDK, CDR2 SYGVNS. The CDR3, as DNA: TGTGCCAGCAGTGCCTATGCGCAGGACAACACAGATACGCAGTATTTT. Translating it yields CASSAYAQDNTDTQYF.

In its sample, this clonotype was seen many times. This chain links TRBV6-4 with TRBJ1-1; the match to TRBD1 covers 8 bases. V trimming: 0 bases; J trimming: 8 bases; junction bases outside the gene matches: 5. The CDR3 extends over 14 amino acids. From germline, CDR1 is MRHNA and CDR2 SNTAGT. The chain's CDR3 is CASSDSSNRGEAFF. In DNA, the CDR3 is TGTGCCAGCAGTGACTCGAGTAACAGGGGGGAAGCTTTCTTT.